The 19 T cell receptor beta chains in this list originate from one sample, sequenced in a study of beta chain features in type 1 diabetes. Study observations and caveats: Significant though moderate, a shortening of TCRB CDR3s appeared in all four CD4+ subsets of Type 1 diabetes patients.

The whole isolated RNA underwent reverse transcription, so sequencing captured expressed TCRB transcripts. TCRdb's table, derived via immunoSEQ multiplex PCR, lists solely in-frame clones and lacks some. The data hold 300,000 to 350,000 clones, with around 9% observed a single time. The antigens these receptors bind are not known. The material sequenced was central memory CD4+ T cells from blood. The source is a man under 40 with type 1 diabetes.

Notes on this clone: Other DNA sequences in the sample encode the same CDR3. V is TRBV7-2 and J is TRBJ2-7, with unresolved D. Trimming shortened V by 5 bases and J by 0 bases, and 8 bases separated the two germline ends. The CDR3 contains 13 residues. Germline assignment: CDR1 SGHTA and CDR2 FQGNSA. The chain's CDR3 is CASSPHVSYEQYF. Here the CDR3 DNA reads TGTGCCAGCAGCCCACACGTCTCCTACGAGCAGTACTTC.

This chain uses TRBV4-3 with TRBJ1-6, with TRBD1 identical over 8 bases. The CDR3 runs to 16 residues. CDR1 and CDR2 from the germline V gene are LGHNA and YSLEER. After removal of 1 base from V and 10 bases from J, the junction contained 9 bases not matched to a gene. Here the CDR3 reads CASSQGVNRGESPLHF. DNA for the CDR3: TGCGCCAGCAGCCAAGGAGTAAACAGGGGGGAGTCACCCCTCCACTTT.

This chain links TRBV19 with TRBJ1-5; no reliable D call. Germline V gene data show CDR1 as LNHDA and CDR2 as SQIVND (reference sequence). This CDR3 region has 14 residues. V was pared by 3 bases and J by 9 bases, with 15 bases between. The CDR3 DNA reads TGTGCCAGTAGTATGGACGGAGGTTCGGGGCCCCAGCATTTT. Translated: CASSMDGGSGPQHF.

There are a few counts of this clone. The V gene is TRBV5-5, the J gene TRBJ2-1; 12 positions match TRBD2. Germline values: CDR1 SGHKS, CDR2 YYEKEE (reference sequence). This CDR3 comprises 15 residues. Trimming cost V 4 bases and J 4 bases; bases outside gene matches: 3. The CDR3 region is CASSTTSGGYNEQFF. CDR3 DNA sequence: TGTGCCAGCAGCACTACTAGCGGGGGGTACAATGAGCAGTTCTTC.

This clone was seen many times. The rearrangement joins TRBV5-4 to TRBJ2-4, with 8 bases lining up with TRBD2. CDR3 size: 15 residues. Germline CDR1 SGHNT, CDR2 YYREEE (reference sequence). V trimming: 2 bases; J trimming: 2 bases; junction bases outside the gene matches: 3. CDR3 nucleotide sequence: TGTGCCAGCAGCTTCGCGGGGGGCCCCAAAAACATTCAGTACTTC. Protein: CASSFAGGPKNIQYF.

On this clone itself: The junction differs from germline at one of its ends, possibly a read error. This chain connects TRBV7-9 to TRBJ1-3, with a weak D call TRBD1 (6 bases). Germline lookup yields CDR1 SEHNR and CDR2 FQNEAQ (reference sequence). CDR3 length: 17 residues. The CDR3 DNA sequence: TGCGCCAGCAGCCAAGAACAGGGTCGGAGCTCTGGAAACACCATATATTTT. Its translation: CASSQEQGRSSGNTIYF.

CDR3: CASSLETHTEAFF. CDR3 DNA sequence: TGCGCCAGCAGCTTGGAGACACACACTGAAGCTTTCTTT. The gene calls are TRBV5-1 and TRBJ1-1; no clear D. The CDR3 has 13 amino acids. Trimming took off 0 bases at V and 3 bases at J, with 6 bases between the two ends. CDR1 SGHRS and CDR2 YFSETQ come from the germline V gene.

The rearrangement links TRBV29-1 to TRBJ2-7, with D perhaps TRBD1 or TRBD2 (5 bases each). Trimming pared 4 bases from V and 2 bases from J, leaving 15 bases between. CDR1 is SQVTM and CDR2 is ANQGSEA in the germline V gene. This CDR3 region has 14 residues. CDR3 protein: CSVGMVRDPYEQYF. CDR3 in DNA: TGCAGCGTTGGTATGGTTAGGGACCCCTACGAGCAGTACTTC.

This clone came up many times. CDR3 loop: CASSPGQSGDNEQFF. CDR3 DNA: TGCGCCAGCAGCCCCGGACAGAGCGGGGACAATGAGCAGTTCTTC. This chain joins TRBV5-1 and TRBJ2-1; D is possibly TRBD2 (7 bases). Trimming pared 4 bases from V and 5 bases from J, leaving 16 bases between. The CDR3 runs 15 residues. Germline CDR1 reads SGHRS; CDR2 reads YFSETQ.

There are a few counts of this clone. The genes are TRBV7-2 and TRBJ1-6; D gene unclear. The germline gives CDR1 SGHTA, CDR2 FQGNSA. The V end lost 6 bases, the J end lost 7 bases, and 10 bases lay between the germline ends. This CDR3 has 13 residues. This CDR3 reads CASSYARNSPLHF. The CDR3 nucleotides are TGTGCCAGCAGTTATGCCAGGAATTCACCCCTCCACTTT.

Many counts were recorded for this clone. The V call is TRBV28, the J call TRBJ2-1; 14 nucleotides match TRBD2. The length of the CDR3 is 14 residues. Germline CDR1 is MDHEN and CDR2 is SYDVKM. V gave up 6 bases and J gave up 12 bases; unmatched junction bases: 7. The CDR3 bases are TGTGCCAGCAGAACAGGACTAGCGGGGGGCCGGCAGTTCTTC. Protein sequence: CASRTGLAGGRQFF.

The chain employs TRBV5-1 and TRBJ2-2, with 7 bases matching TRBD2. Germline CDR1 SGHRS, CDR2 YFSETQ. CDR3 length: 16 residues. The trim removed 0 bases at V and 4 bases at J, leaving 6 bases unmatched. The DNA of the CDR3 is TGCGCCAGCAGCTTGGCCAGCGGGGTTGGCACCGGGGAGCTGTTTTTT. This encodes CASSLASGVGTGELFF.

This chain joins TRBV9 and TRBJ1-2; D gene uncertain. V lost 5 bases and J 7 bases, leaving 9 bases between the germline ends. The CDR3 runs to 11 residues. Germline-derived CDR1 and CDR2 are SGDLS and YYNGEE. The DNA of the CDR3 is TGTGCCAGCAGTGCTGGGTTTGGCTACACCTTC. Translated, it gives CASSAGFGYTF.

The chain has TRBV27 and TRBJ1-5; no reliable D call. V gave up 3 bases and J gave up 2 bases, with 8 bases separating them. The CDR3 contains 14 residues. The V gene's germline CDR1 is MNHEY and CDR2 SMNVEV (reference sequence). The CDR3 region is CASSLEVGNQPQHF. Written as DNA, the CDR3 is TGTGCCAGCAGTTTGGAGGTGGGCAATCAGCCCCAGCATTTT.

CDR3 sequence (DNA): TGTGCCTGGACAGGGATGGGCACTGAAGCTTTCTTT. Amino acids: CAWTGMGTEAFF. This sequence joins TRBV30 and TRBJ1-1, with a tentative D call TRBD1 (5 bases). V was cut by 4 bases and J by 4 bases, with 10 bases left in between. This CDR3 is 12 amino acids long. Germline V CDR1 and CDR2: GTSNPN, SVGIG (reference sequence).

At least ten counts were recorded for this clone. The chain carries TRBV5-6 and TRBJ2-2; 7 positions agree with TRBD1. V lost 1 base to trimming and J lost 4 bases; unmatched junction nucleotides: 7. This CDR3 comprises 16 residues. Per germline, CDR1 SGHDT and CDR2 YYEEEE. CDR3 residues: CASSLPPGQTTGELFF. As DNA, the CDR3 is TGTGCCAGCAGCTTGCCTCCGGGACAGACCACCGGGGAGCTGTTTTTT. Full variable domain (rest looked up from reference TRBV5-6 and TRBJ2-2): DAGVTQSPTHLIKTRGQQVTLRCSPKSGHDTVSWYQQALGQGPQFIFQYYEEEERQRGNFPDRFSGHQFPNYSSELNVNALLLGDSALYLCASSLPPGQTTGELFFGEGSRLTVL.

In this sample, this clone turned up a few times. V is TRBV10-3 and J is TRBJ2-1, with 12 bases that match TRBD2. With V trimmed by 3 bases and J by 14 bases, 23 bases remained unmatched. Germline V lookup: CDR1 ENHRY, CDR2 SYGVKD. The CDR3 runs 19 residues. CDR3 DNA: TGTGCCATCAGTGACCCAGGACAGGCGACCGTACTAGCGGGGGGTCTAGAGTTCTTC. Amino acids: CAISDPGQATVLAGGLEFF.

The rearrangement uses TRBV30 and TRBJ1-2, with a possible D match to TRBD1 (6 bases). This CDR3 is 12 amino acids long. V was shortened by 1 base and J by 8 bases, with 11 bases between the two germline ends. The germline V gene has CDR1 GTSNPN and CDR2 SVGIG (reference sequence). This CDR3 reads CAWSAGVGGYTF. CDR3 bases: TGTGCCTGGAGTGCAGGGGTTGGGGGCTACACCTTC.

This clone was seen a few times. J is TRBJ1-4 and V is TRBV5-6; no clear D gene. From germline, CDR1 is SGHDT and CDR2 YYEEEE. The CDR3 consists of 14 residues. Trimming took 1 base from V and 3 from J, leaving 7 bases between them. The DNA for the CDR3 is TGTGCCAGCAGCTTGCGGAGTCCTAATGAAAAACTGTTTTTT. It specifies CASSLRSPNEKLFF.